This TCR beta chain was identified during a study of response to subunit inactivated influenza vaccine. TCRdb itself ran the RT-PCR reads through MiXCR, one entry per CDR3 protein. Altogether about half a million distinct CDR3 sequences are present, roughly 25% being singletons, with the ten largest covering 1.5% to 2%. The CDR3 is 13 amino acids. V lost 4 bases to trimming and J lost 5 bases; unmatched junction nucleotides: 5. Germline V gene sequence: CDR1 SGHNT, CDR2 YYREEE (reference sequence). The clonotype originates from a man aged 45 to 65 who received an inactivated influenza vaccine. Source: CD4+ T cells sorted from PBMCs, taken approximately 5 days after vaccination. This sequence joins TRBV5-4 and TRBJ2-5; 7 bases fit TRBD1. CDR3 loop: CASSTGVGETQYF. For the CDR3, the DNA is TGTGCCAGCAGCACAGGGGTTGGCGAGACCCAGTACTTC.